This is a list of T cell receptor beta chains from one sample in a study of cytomegalovirus exposure and HLA in healthy donors. Measured with immunoSEQ multiplex PCR; TCRdb has only the in-frame clones, and not every one. The table lists 120,000 or so clones, roughly four fifths of them singletons. Sequences were obtained from PBMCs. The receptors were sampled from a woman in her 40s in good health and CMV-seropositive. The CDR3 runs from the conserved cysteine through the conserved F or W. A D gene is named only where the DNA matches it firmly. Expanded clones are given a class, and other clones once, few, many or no size at all.

>.|TRBJ2-1|TRBD2|TRBV28
TGTGCCAGCACCACCGGAGAAACCGGGAGGTGGAATGAGCAGTTCTTC
CASTTGETGRWNEQFF
>.|TRBJ2-5|.|TRBV20-1
TGCAGTGCTAGACTGGAGACCCAGTACTTC
CSARLETQYF
>.|TRBJ1-1|.|TRBV7-2
TGTGCCAGCAGCTTCAACACCATGAACACTGAAGCTTTCTTT
CASSFNTMNTEAFF
>.|TRBJ2-3|.|TRBV10-3
TGTGCCATCAGCTTTGGAGGGACAGATACGCAGTATTTT
CAISFGGTDTQYF
>.|TRBJ2-1|.|TRBV11-3
TGTGCCAGCAGCTTAGGACAGAACTTGCAGTTCTTC
CASSLGQNLQFF
>.|TRBJ2-3|.|TRBV10-1
TGCGCCAGCAGTTCCGGGGCAGATACGCAGTATTTT
CASSSGADTQYF
>.|TRBJ2-7|.|TRBV27
TGTGCCAGCAGGAGACACTACGAGCAGTACTTC
CASRRHYEQYF
>.|TRBJ1-4|TRBD1|TRBV30
TGTGCCTGGAGTGGGGGACAGAGATATGAAAAACTGTTTTTT
CAWSGGQRYEKLFF
>.|TRBJ1-1|.|TRBV4-1
TGCGCCAGCAGCCAGCCGACAGGTCGAGACACTGAAGCTTTCTTT
CASSQPTGRDTEAFF
>.|TRBJ2-2|TRBD2|TRBV28
TGTGCCAGCAGGGGAGCGGGAGCTCACACCGGGGAGCTGTTTTTT
CASRGAGAHTGELFF
>.|TRBJ2-3|.|TRBV19
TGTGCCAGTAGTATCGGTGGACTATGGGCAGATACGCAGTATTTT
CASSIGGLWADTQYF
>few|TRBJ2-7|.|TRBV21-1
TGTGCCAGCAGCCCCCTTAGGGTCTTAGCGGGAGGGCTCTACGAGCAGTACTTC
CASSPLRVLAGGLYEQYF
>.|TRBJ2-1|.|TRBV10-3
TGTGCCCCTCGGGTTCCCTTAAGTATCTACAATGAGCAGTTCTTC
CAPRVPLSIYNEQFF
>.|TRBJ2-1|TRBD2|TRBV4-2
TGTGCCAGCAGCCAGTGGACCGGGACTATGCCTGAGCAGTTCTTC
CASSQWTGTMPEQFF
>.|TRBJ2-1|TRBD2|TRBV14
TGTGCCAGCAGCCATAAACATCTAGCGGGAACCCTCAGGGAGCAGTTCTTC
CASSHKHLAGTLREQFF
>.|TRBJ2-2|.|TRBV27
TGTGCCAGCAGTTTAAGCCTTTTGGGGCGCCCCGGGGAGCTGTTTTTT
CASSLSLLGRPGELFF
>.|TRBJ2-7|.|TRBV5-6
TGTGCCAGCAGCTTGGACTACGAAACGCCCTACGAGCAGTACTTC
CASSLDYETPYEQYF
>.|TRBJ1-1|TRBD1|TRBV28
TGTGCCAGCAGTTTGCTGGACAGGAGCATTGAAGCTTTCTTT
CASSLLDRSIEAFF
>few|TRBJ2-7|.|TRBV29-1
TGCAGCGTTGTACGGGACACATACGAGCAGTACTTC
CSVVRDTYEQYF
>.|TRBJ2-7|TRBD2|TRBV28
TGTGCCAGCAGTTCCCAAGCGGGAATCAACCGGGAGCAGTACTTC
CASSSQAGINREQYF
>.|TRBJ2-7|.|TRBV4-3
TGCGCCAGCAGCATAGGGGGAGACGAGCAGTACTTC
CASSIGGDEQYF
>.|TRBJ1-4|TRBD1|TRBV9
TGTGCCAGCAGCGGAAACAGGGGAGCAGTTGAAAAACTGTTTTTT
CASSGNRGAVEKLFF
>.|TRBJ2-6|.|TRBV5-6
TGTGCCAGCAGCTTCTCTACCCTGGGGGCCAACGTCCTGACTTTC
CASSFSTLGANVLTF
>.|TRBJ2-7|.|TRBV5-1
TGCGCCAGCAGCTTGTTTTATCCAGGGGCGGACTACGAGCAGTACTTC
CASSLFYPGADYEQYF
>.|TRBJ2-3|.|TRBV2
TGTGCCAGCAGCGAGAGCACAGATACGCAGTATTTT
CASSESTDTQYF
>.|TRBJ1-1|.|TRBV27
TGTGCCAGCAGCCGACAGCCCATGAACACTGAAGCTTTCTTT
CASSRQPMNTEAFF
>.|TRBJ2-7|TRBD2|TRBV11-2
TGTGCCAGCAGCTTCCGGACTAGCGGGAGGTCTTCCTACGAGCAGTACTTC
CASSFRTSGRSSYEQYF
>.|TRBJ2-7|TRBD2|TRBV28
TGTGCCAGCAGTTTACTAGCGGGCTACGAGCAGTACTTC
CASSLLAGYEQYF
>once|TRBJ1-2|.|TRBV10-2
TGCGCCAGCTATGGACTGGAAGGTGATGGCTACACCTTC
CASYGLEGDGYTF
>once|TRBJ2-1|TRBD2|TRBV9
TGTGCCAGCAGCGTAGCTCCAGCGGGACTTAACAATGAGCAGTTCTTC
CASSVAPAGLNNEQFF
>.|TRBJ2-1|TRBD2|TRBV11-3
TGTGCCAGCAGCTTACAGACTAGCGGGAGTAAAGAGCAGTTCTTC
CASSLQTSGSKEQFF
>.|TRBJ1-3|TRBD1|TRBV7-9
TGTGCCAGCAGAAATCATCCGGGACAGCGAAGCTCTGGAAACACCATATATTTT
CASRNHPGQRSSGNTIYF
>medium-sized|TRBJ1-5|TRBD1|TRBV19
TGTGCCAGTACCGGGACAGGGGAAAGTCAGCCCCAGCATTTT
CASTGTGESQPQHF
>.|TRBJ2-5|.|TRBV11-2
TGTGCCAGCAGCTTAGGAGGTAGAATGGCCCAGTACTTC
CASSLGGRMAQYF
>.|TRBJ1-1|.|TRBV18
TGTGCCAGCTCACCCCAGGGGAACACTGAAGCTTTCTTT
CASSPQGNTEAFF
>once|TRBJ2-3|.|TRBV6-1
TGTGCCAGCCGGGCAGGGGATTGGGTTACGCAGTATTTT
CASRAGDWVTQYF